This TCR beta chain comes out of a study of blood T cell repertoires in COVID-19. Clones were sequenced by immunoSEQ multiplex PCR, and TCRdb holds only the in-frame ones, with some missing. The sample carries some 19,000 clones, over 75% recorded once. CDR1 and CDR2 (germline): SGHRS, YFSETQ. Trimming removed 7 bases from V and 4 bases from J; junction bases left unmatched: 10. The CDR3 has 14 residues. Material for sequencing was peripheral blood. The TCR comes from a man at least 80 years old with acute or convalescent COVID-19. The V call is TRBV5-1, the J call TRBJ2-5, with 7 nucleotides matching TRBD1. The CDR3 sequence is CASFSDRAAETQYF. CDR3 DNA sequence: TGCGCCAGCTTCTCAGACAGGGCGGCAGAGACCCAGTACTTC.